This T cell receptor beta chain stems from a study of OX40 agonist ivuxolimab in advanced cancers. V lost 2 bases to trimming and J lost 3 bases, with 7 bases between them. Germline V gives CDR1 ENHRY, CDR2 SYGVKD. This CDR3 contains 13 residues. The protocol was immunoSEQ multiplex PCR, while the TCRdb copy is restricted to in-frame clones and leaves out a portion. The sample lists around 56,000 clones, about 89% seen once, with about 1.4% in the top ten. This specimen was CD4+ or CD8+ T cells sorted from blood, taken in a trial of the OX40 agonist ivuxolimab. This chain links TRBV10-3 with TRBJ1-1, with D maybe TRBD1 (5 bases). The TCR sequence derives from an adult with an advanced solid tumor such as melanoma, head and neck, liver or kidney cancer. The CDR3 loop reads CAISEGGDTEAFF. CDR3 DNA sequence: TGTGCCATCAGTGAGGGGGGGGACACTGAAGCTTTCTTT.